The 8 T cell receptor beta chains presented below share a single source sample, sequenced in a study of cytomegalovirus exposure and HLA in healthy donors. Method: immunoSEQ multiplex PCR; TCRdb's copy keeps in-frame clones and lacks some. The sample shows 90,000 to 130,000 clones, approximately 85% of them seen only once. Sequencing input: PBMCs. The receptors come from a woman aged 18 to 35 in good health and CMV-seronegative.

J is TRBJ2-6 and V is TRBV2, with 8 nucleotides matching TRBD1. This CDR3 region has 15 residues. Trimming at V came to 6 bases and at J to 2 bases, leaving 3 bases not matched to a gene. CDR1 is SNHLY, CDR2 FYNNEI, per germline. The CDR3 region has the DNA TGTGCCAGCAGCGAGGACAGGGCTGGGGCCAACGTCCTGACTTTC. It is translated as CASSEDRAGANVLTF.

This clone was picked up one time. The chain uses TRBV14 and TRBJ2-3; 7 nucleotides match TRBD1. This CDR3 is 17 amino acids long. Germline V gene data show CDR1 as SGHDN and CDR2 as FVKESK. Trimming cost V 1 base and J 0 bases; bases outside gene matches: 7. The CDR3 bases are TGTGCCAGCAGCCAAGCTCATGGGACAGCTAGCACAGATACGCAGTATTTT. This translates into CASSQAHGTASTDTQYF.

This chain joins TRBV7-9 and TRBJ2-3, with TRBD2 as a possible D gene (5 bases). The germline V gene has CDR1 SEHNR and CDR2 FQNEAQ (reference sequence). The CDR3 spans 15 residues. Trimming removed 1 base at V and 6 bases at J, with 14 bases between. The CDR3 is CASSLGPSLGDTQYF. The CDR3 DNA follows: TGTGCCAGCAGCTTAGGTCCTAGCCTGGGCGATACGCAGTATTTT. Combining the CDR3 with reference TRBV7-9 and TRBJ2-3 gives the whole variable domain DTGVSQNPRHKITKRGQNVTFRCDPISEHNRLYWYRQTLGQGPEFLTYFQNEAQLEKSRLLSDRFSAERPKGSFSTLEIQRTEQGDSAMYLCASSLGPSLGDTQYFGPGTRLTVL.

The rearrangement uses TRBV2 and TRBJ1-1; D is perhaps TRBD1 (5 bases). Germline V lookup: CDR1 SNHLY, CDR2 FYNNEI. The CDR3 sequence is 18 residues long. The V gene lost 2 bases and the J gene lost 0 bases, with 19 bases spanning the gap. Here the CDR3 reads CASSEPIDREPMNTEAFF. The CDR3 DNA reads as TGTGCCAGCAGTGAACCAATTGACAGAGAGCCCATGAACACTGAAGCTTTCTTT.

The genes are TRBV7-2 and TRBJ1-6; weak D call: TRBD1 (6 bases). CDR3 length: 15 residues. Trimming removed 2 bases at V and 6 bases at J, with 11 bases between. Germline assignment: CDR1 SGHTA and CDR2 FQGNSA. As DNA, the CDR3 is TGTGCCAGCAGCTTACTGGGGGCGCGTAATTCACCCCTCCACTTT. Its translation is CASSLLGARNSPLHF.

V gene TRBV9 combines with J gene TRBJ2-5, with D perhaps matching TRBD2 (7 bases). V dropped 7 bases and J dropped 2 bases, with 12 bases sitting between them. Germline V CDR1 and CDR2: SGDLS, YYNGEE. CDR3 length: 13 amino acids. CDR3: CASGGGDQETQYF. The CDR3 nucleotides are TGTGCCAGCGGAGGGGGGGATCAAGAGACCCAGTACTTC. Drawing the rest from reference TRBV9 and TRBJ2-5, the complete variable domain is DSGVTQTPKHLITATGQRVTLRCSPRSGDLSVYWYQQSLDQGLQFLIQYYNGEERAKGNILERFSAQQFPDLHSELNLSSLELGDSALYFCASGGGDQETQYFGPGTRLLVL.

The chain links TRBV20-1 to TRBJ1-2, with no clear D. Germline CDR1 reads DFQATT; CDR2 reads SNEGSKA (reference sequence). The CDR3 is 10 residues long. V lost 5 bases, J lost 5 bases, and 6 bases lay in between. Here the CDR3 reads CSALGYGYTF. CDR3 sequence (DNA): TGCAGTGCTCTCGGGTATGGCTACACCTTC.

The CDR3 DNA reads as TGTGCCTGGAGACAGACAGGGTTCTATGGCTACACCTTC. Protein product: CAWRQTGFYGYTF. The V gene is TRBV30, the J gene TRBJ1-2; 7 bases line up with TRBD1. Germline loops: CDR1 GTSNPN, CDR2 SVGIG (reference sequence). J was trimmed by 4 bases and V by 3 bases; bases with no gene match: 5. The CDR3 runs 13 residues.